The present TCR beta chain was sequenced within a study of cytomegalovirus exposure and HLA in healthy donors. Study results and limitations: In a later analysis, at a false discovery rate of 0.05, approximately 15,000 TCR beta sequences matched HLA alleles.

13 Jbeta primers and 60 Vbeta primers were used for the PCR. Only in-frame clones appear in the TCRdb table, and some are missing; sequencing was by immunoSEQ multiplex PCR. Of under 200,000 clones listed, over 75% are singletons. This CDR3 spans 17 amino acids. V dropped 4 bases and J dropped 3 bases, with 19 bases sitting between them. Per the germline V gene, CDR1 is KGHSH and CDR2 is LQKENI. As concerns this clone: The antigen is undetermined.

Sequencing was performed on PBMCs. The rearrangement uses TRBV18 and TRBJ1-5; D is perhaps TRBD1 (5 bases). The clonotype was recovered from a man between 18 and 35 years old in good health and CMV-seropositive. The CDR3 protein is CASSQSVGGSTNQPQHF. The CDR3 DNA reads TGTGCCAGCTCACAGTCGGTGGGGGGTTCGACCAATCAGCCCCAGCATTTT.